This TCR beta chain is drawn from a study of CD8 T cells in Susac syndrome. The CDR3 covers 13 residues. Germline CDR1 is ENHRY and CDR2 is SYGVKD. V dropped 3 bases and J dropped 8 bases, with 11 bases sitting between them. After extraction with the RNeasy kit, 0.5 to 1 ug of the RNA was reverse transcribed using random hexamers. The CDR3 of TCR beta was amplified by immunoSEQ multiplex PCR across 54 Vbeta and 13 Jbeta. MiXCR, run by TCRdb on the immunoSEQ multiplex PCR reads, gives a single entry per CDR3 protein. Here the sample spans around 140,000 distinct CDR3 sequences, just under 95% being singletons.

The sequence derives from a human donor with Susac syndrome. The chain joins TRBV10-3 to TRBJ2-1; D remains unclear. Sequencing input: CD4+ T cells from PBMCs. The DNA of the CDR3 is TGTGCCATCAGTGACGGCAAGGGCCATGAGCAGTTCTTC. This encodes CAISDGKGHEQFF.